These 12 T cell receptor beta chains were sequenced from one sample in a study of T cell repertoires in cytomegalovirus infection. Their target antigens are unknown. TCRdb re-analysed the reads in MiXCR, keeping a single row per CDR3 protein. Counted here are 380,000 or so distinct CDR3 sequences, 34% occurring once; the ten biggest clones make up roughly 14%. The sample was cultured PBMCs, taken from culture after CMV antigen stimulation. These receptors originate from a human donor in good health (CMV status not recorded). Some clones in this sample may be carry-over from other donors' samples.

This clonotype was counted a few times. This rearrangement joins TRBV2 to TRBJ2-3, with a weak D call TRBD2 (6 bases). The ends were cut back, 3 bases at V and 7 bases at J, with 14 bases in the middle. Germline V lookup: CDR1 SNHLY, CDR2 FYNNEI. This CDR3 comprises 14 residues. CDR3 residues: CASSEEGLVNTQYF. The CDR3 DNA is TGTGCCAGCAGTGAGGAGGGGTTAGTGAATACGCAGTATTTT.

This clonotype was seen at least ten times. The chain links TRBV7-2 to TRBJ2-1, with 13 bases lining up with TRBD2. V gave up 4 bases and J gave up 12 bases; unmatched junction bases: 6. CDR1 SGHTA and CDR2 FQGNSA come from the germline V gene. The CDR3 length is 14 residues. The CDR3 region has the DNA TGTGCCAGCAGCTCTCCCAGGACTAGCGGGAGGCAGTTCTTC. It codes for CASSSPRTSGRQFF.

The chain has TRBV4-1 and TRBJ2-7; 8 nucleotides line up with TRBD2. The CDR3 has 16 amino acids. V gave up 0 bases and J gave up 4 bases; unmatched junction bases: 8. Per the germline V gene, CDR1 is MGHRA and CDR2 is YSYEKL. CDR3 residues: CASSQDRTSLRYEQYF. The CDR3 DNA reads TGCGCCAGCAGCCAAGATCGGACTAGCCTACGATACGAGCAGTACTTC.

This chain links TRBV18 with TRBJ1-2; D gene ambiguous. V was trimmed by 2 bases and J by 1 base, leaving 8 bases between them. This CDR3 contains 14 residues. CDR1 and CDR2 from the germline V gene are KGHSH and LQKENI. The CDR3 region has the DNA TGTGCCAGCTCACCAGCGGAGGGTAACTATGGCTACACCTTC. This translates into CASSPAEGNYGYTF.

V gene TRBV30 combines with J gene TRBJ2-5; D unclear. The CDR3 length is 13 residues. V dropped 0 bases and J dropped 6 bases, with 11 bases sitting between them. Germline CDR1 and CDR2: GTSNPN and SVGIG (reference sequence). The CDR3 loop reads CAWSVAVSQTQYF. The CDR3 nucleotides read TGTGCCTGGAGTGTGGCAGTCTCGCAGACCCAGTACTTC.

J is TRBJ2-1 and V is TRBV11-3, with unresolved D. Germline V CDR1 and CDR2: SGHNT, YENEEA. The V gene lost 5 bases and the J gene lost 9 bases, with 5 bases spanning the gap. CDR3 size: 10 residues. CDR3 DNA sequence: TGTGCCAGCAGCCTCCTTGAGCAGTTCTTC. It translates to CASSLLEQFF.

CDR3 region: CASSQGPALNTEAFF. CDR3 bases: TGCGCCAGCAGCCAAGGTCCAGCCCTGAACACTGAAGCTTTCTTT. V gene TRBV4-1 combines with J gene TRBJ1-1; no definite D call. V was pared by 1 base and J by 0 bases, with 9 bases between. Germline CDR1 is MGHRA and CDR2 is YSYEKL. The CDR3 extends over 15 amino acids.

This clonotype occurred a few times. The chain recombines TRBV18 with TRBJ1-1; a possible D gene is TRBD1 (6 bases). V lost 2 bases and J 1 base, leaving 17 bases between the germline ends. The germline gives CDR1 KGHSH, CDR2 LQKENI. The CDR3 loop spans 17 amino acids. The CDR3: CASSPMDSLVGNTEAFF. The CDR3 DNA reads TGTGCCAGCTCACCAATGGACAGTCTCGTGGGGAACACTGAAGCTTTCTTT.

The rearrangement uses TRBV19 and TRBJ2-7, with 8 bases lining up with TRBD1. The germline V gene has CDR1 LNHDA and CDR2 SQIVND (reference sequence). The CDR3 is made up of 16 amino acids. V gave up 1 base and J gave up 3 bases; unmatched junction bases: 8. DNA for the CDR3: TGTGCCAGTAGTATAGGGGAGACAGGGGCCTTCTACGAGCAGTACTTC. As protein: CASSIGETGAFYEQYF.

This sequence joins TRBV7-2 and TRBJ2-1; the D gene is possibly TRBD2 (5 bases). There are 19 residues in the CDR3. The V and J ends lost 6 bases and 0 bases respectively, with 24 bases between them. CDR1 SGHTA and CDR2 FQGNSA come from the germline V gene. CDR3 nucleotides: TGTGCCAGCAGAAATGCCCGGCGGGTATTGGGGAGCTCCTACAATGAGCAGTTCTTC. This sequence encodes CASRNARRVLGSSYNEQFF.

V and J are TRBV7-2 and TRBJ2-7; TRBD1 is a possible D gene (6 bases). This CDR3 region has 17 residues. Germline V gene sequence: CDR1 SGHTA, CDR2 FQGNSA. The germline V and J ends were trimmed by 4 bases and 2 bases, with 21 bases remaining between them. Here the CDR3 DNA reads TGTGCCAGCAGCTGGAAACAGGGAAAGGGGACCGCCTACGAGCAGTACTTC. Protein: CASSWKQGKGTAYEQYF.

This clonotype was observed a handful of times. The rearrangement uses TRBV4-1 and TRBJ2-7; D call uncertain. The germline V gene encodes CDR1 MGHRA and CDR2 YSYEKL. V lost 2 bases and J lost 0, with 8 bases in between. The CDR3 loop spans 14 amino acids. CDR3 bases: TGCGCCAGCAGCCAATCCCAGTTCTCCTACGAGCAGTACGTC. Protein: CASSQSQFSYEQYV.